This record concerns one T cell receptor beta chain sequence. Its antigen remains unknown. These data are taken from a study of beta chain features in type 1 diabetes. For the study at large: When patients were set against healthy donors, age, gender and cell yields were similar.

This CDR3 contains 14 residues. The germline V and J ends were trimmed by 3 bases and 0 bases, with 7 bases remaining between them. In germline, CDR1 is SGHRS, CDR2 YFSETQ. The sequenced template was cDNA made from the entire isolated RNA. The assay was immunoSEQ multiplex PCR, and TCRdb's table has in-frame clones only and misses some. The sample lists 150,000 to 200,000 clones, roughly 60% seen once, with about 0.1% in the top ten. Study-wide results and caveats: Shorter TCRB CDR3s, moderately but significantly so, were found in Type 1 diabetes patients in all four CD4+ subsets.

The sample consisted of naive CD4+ T cells from blood. The chain combines TRBV5-1 with TRBJ2-1; perhaps TRBD1 as D (5 bases). The source of this sequence is a man aged 25-40 years with type 1 diabetes. CDR3 nucleotides: TGCGCCAGCAGCTCTGACAGCTCCTACAATGAGCAGTTCTTC. Protein product: CASSSDSSYNEQFF.